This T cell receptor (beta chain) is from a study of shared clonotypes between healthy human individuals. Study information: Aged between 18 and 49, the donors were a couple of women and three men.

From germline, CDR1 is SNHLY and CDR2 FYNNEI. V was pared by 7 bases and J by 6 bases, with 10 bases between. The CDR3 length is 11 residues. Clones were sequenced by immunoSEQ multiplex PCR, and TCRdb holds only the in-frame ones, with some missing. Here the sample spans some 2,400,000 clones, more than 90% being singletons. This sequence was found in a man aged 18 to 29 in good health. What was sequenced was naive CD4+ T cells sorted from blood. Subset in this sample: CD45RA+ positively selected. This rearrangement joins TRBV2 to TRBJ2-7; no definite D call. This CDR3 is CASTEVGEQYF. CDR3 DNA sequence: TGTGCCAGCACGGAAGTAGGCGAGCAGTACTTC.